The 28 T cell receptor beta chains presented below share a single source sample, sequenced in a study of T cell repertoires in cytomegalovirus infection. TCRdb recomputed calls from the reads with MiXCR, one row per CDR3 protein. The sample holds 650,000 to 900,000 distinct CDR3 sequences, 25% to 30% seen once. These receptors' antigens are unknown. This specimen was cultured CD8+ T cells from PBMCs, taken from culture after CMV antigen stimulation. Receptors originate from a human donor in good health (CMV status not recorded). Some clones in this sample may be carry-over from other donors' samples.

This clonotype was counted a few times. The chain employs TRBV19 and TRBJ2-2, with 16 bases identical to TRBD2. J was trimmed by 4 bases and V by 5 bases; bases with no gene match: 4. Looked up from germline, CDR1 is LNHDA and CDR2 is SQIVND (reference sequence). The CDR3 runs to 17 residues. CDR3 region: CASSVGLAGGSTGELFF. The CDR3 nucleotides are TGTGCCAGTAGTGTGGGACTAGCGGGGGGGTCCACCGGGGAGCTGTTTTTT.

The rearrangement uses TRBV7-9 and TRBJ1-2; D perhaps matches TRBD1 (6 bases). CDR3 size: 16 residues. The germline V gene encodes CDR1 SEHNR and CDR2 FQNEAQ (reference sequence). V gave up 2 bases and J gave up 5 bases, with 18 bases separating them. The CDR3 protein is CASSLNPRGTHYGYTF. In DNA, the CDR3 is TGTGCCAGCAGCTTAAATCCGAGGGGGACTCATTATGGCTACACCTTC.

This clonotype was counted between two and nine times. V gene TRBV2 combines with J gene TRBJ2-3; TRBD1 or TRBD2 may be the D gene (6 bases each). Germline-derived CDR1 and CDR2 are SNHLY and FYNNEI. The CDR3 is 14 amino acids. CDR3 DNA sequence: TGTGTCCGGAGAGGGGGGCCATGGGCAGATACGCAGTATTTT. It specifies CVRRGGPWADTQYF.

This chain links TRBV6-5 with TRBJ2-7, with D unresolved. V was cut by 0 bases and J by 3 bases, with 6 bases left in between. The CDR3 length is 13 residues. Germline V gene data show CDR1 as MNHEY and CDR2 as SVGAGI. The CDR3 loop is CASSYSLLYEQYF. CDR3 nucleotides: TGTGCCAGCAGTTACTCCCTGCTCTACGAGCAGTACTTC.

This clonotype was picked up a small number of times. The chain is built from TRBV27 and TRBJ1-1; the D is unclear. The germline V and J ends were trimmed by 0 bases and 0 bases, with 14 bases remaining between them. Per germline, CDR1 MNHEY and CDR2 SMNVEV (reference sequence). CDR3 length equals 17 residues. The DNA of the CDR3 is TGTGCCAGCAGTTTATCCTCACCGGGAGCCCTGAACACTGAAGCTTTCTTT. Its translation is CASSLSSPGALNTEAFF.

This clonotype turned up a few times. The rearrangement joins TRBV28 to TRBJ1-5; a weak D match, TRBD1 (6 bases). Trimming shortened V by 1 base and J by 1 base, and 8 bases separated the two germline ends. Germline CDR1 reads MDHEN; CDR2 reads SYDVKM. This CDR3 contains 15 residues. CDR3: CASSLSQGSNQPQHF. CDR3 DNA: TGTGCCAGCAGTTTATCGCAGGGGAGCAATCAGCCCCAGCATTTT.

V gene TRBV20-1 combines with J gene TRBJ1-2, with D unclear. CDR1 and CDR2 (germline): DFQATT, SNEGSKA (reference sequence). V was trimmed by 7 bases and J by 5 bases, leaving 17 bases between them. CDR3 length equals 13 residues. Here the CDR3 reads CSERLLREYGYTF. The CDR3, as DNA: TGCAGTGAACGACTCTTAAGGGAATATGGCTACACCTTC.

The rearrangement uses TRBV27 and TRBJ1-4; 9 bases align to TRBD1. Germline loops: CDR1 MNHEY, CDR2 SMNVEV (reference sequence). V lost 6 bases, J lost 2 bases, and 4 bases stayed unmatched. This CDR3 has 15 residues. This CDR3 reads CASRFTGGTNEKLFF. CDR3 nucleotides: TGTGCCAGCAGATTTACAGGGGGCACTAATGAAAAACTGTTTTTT.

The chain employs TRBV7-8 and TRBJ2-3; TRBD2 matches at 9 bases. The CDR3 has 17 residues. The germline V gene has CDR1 SGHVS and CDR2 FQNEAQ. The V gene end was trimmed by 0 bases and the J gene end by 2 bases; junction bases not matched to a gene: 6. The CDR3 coding sequence is TGTGCCAGCAGCTTAGCGCGCCTAGCGGGGTCCACAGATACGCAGTATTTT. Amino acid sequence: CASSLARLAGSTDTQYF.

The rearrangement links TRBV4-1 to TRBJ1-3; 7 bases agree with TRBD1. Germline CDR1 reads MGHRA; CDR2 reads YSYEKL. V gave up 4 bases and J gave up 1 base; unmatched junction bases: 10. The CDR3 is 17 amino acids. The DNA of the CDR3 is TGCGCCAGCAGCCCCCGGGGAGGGGGCGGATCTGGAAACACCATATATTTT. Translating it yields CASSPRGGGGSGNTIYF.

Many counts were recorded for this clonotype. The V gene is TRBV10-3, the J gene TRBJ2-6; D tentatively reads TRBD1 or TRBD2 (5 bases each). Germline CDR1 reads ENHRY; CDR2 reads SYGVKD. The V end was cut by 4 bases, the J end by 0 bases, with 7 bases between. This CDR3 is built from 15 residues. The CDR3 protein is CAISGDRSGANVLTF. CDR3 DNA sequence: TGTGCCATCAGTGGGGACCGCTCTGGGGCCAACGTCCTGACTTTC.

This clonotype has only a few counts. This chain uses TRBV4-3 with TRBJ1-4; 7 bases fit TRBD1. CDR1 LGHNA and CDR2 YSLEER come from the germline V gene. With 0 bases clipped from V and 0 bases from J, the junction kept 4 bases outside the gene matches. The CDR3 is made up of 17 amino acids. This CDR3 is CASSQEDRRATNEKLFF. CDR3 bases: TGCGCCAGCAGCCAAGAGGACAGGCGTGCAACTAATGAAAAACTGTTTTTT.

This chain connects TRBV19 to TRBJ2-3; possibly TRBD1 for D (5 bases). The CDR3 contains 14 residues. The germline V gene encodes CDR1 LNHDA and CDR2 SQIVND (reference sequence). V lost 3 bases, J lost 1 base, and 8 bases lay in between. The CDR3 DNA reads as TGTGCCAGTAGTATTGCACAGGGCACAGATACGCAGTATTTT. Protein: CASSIAQGTDTQYF. Filled out from reference TRBV19 and TRBJ2-3, the complete variable domain reads DGGITQSPKYLFRKEGQNVTLSCEQNLNHDAMYWYRQDPGQGLRLIYYSQIVNDFQKGDIAEGYSVSREKKESFPLTVTSAQKNPTAFYLCASSIAQGTDTQYFGPGTRLTVL.

V usage is TRBV7-9 and J usage is TRBJ2-1; 9 nucleotides line up with TRBD2. This CDR3 is built from 14 residues. J gave up 10 bases and V 5 bases, and 9 bases lay outside the gene matches. Per germline, CDR1 SEHNR and CDR2 FQNEAQ (reference sequence). In DNA form, the CDR3 reads TGTGCCAGCAGCCCTAGCGGGGTAGTAGGGGAGCAGTTCTTC. Translating it yields CASSPSGVVGEQFF.

The chain has TRBV10-2 and TRBJ2-2, with D possibly matching TRBD1 (6 bases). Germline CDR1 and CDR2: WSHSY and SAAADI. The CDR3 is made up of 14 amino acids. Trimming took 3 bases from V and 6 from J, leaving 11 bases between them. The CDR3 loop is CASSDLTGSGELFF. CDR3 in DNA: TGCGCCAGCAGTGACCTTACAGGGTCCGGGGAGCTGTTTTTT.

The chain couples TRBV4-1 to TRBJ2-2, with 8 bases identical to TRBD1. The CDR3 covers 16 residues. V shed 3 bases, J shed 5 bases, and the junction held 8 bases outside the gene matches. Germline loops: CDR1 MGHRA, CDR2 YSYEKL. CDR3 coding DNA: TGCGCCAGCAGCCAGAGGGGCCAGGGGGCAACCGGGGAGCTGTTTTTT. The encoded protein is CASSQRGQGATGELFF.

This clonotype was observed a single time. The V and J genes are TRBV14 and TRBJ2-1; D is perhaps TRBD2 (5 bases). The germline gives CDR1 SGHDN, CDR2 FVKESK. V was trimmed by 0 bases and J by 0 bases, leaving 12 bases between them. This CDR3 is built from 17 residues. The CDR3 sequence is CASSQDRGSRSYNEQFF. The CDR3 DNA reads as TGTGCCAGCAGCCAAGATCGGGGATCTCGCTCCTACAATGAGCAGTTCTTC. Supplemented by reference TRBV14 and TRBJ2-1, the full variable domain reads EAGVTQFPSHSVIEKGQTVTLRCDPISGHDNLYWYRRVMGKEIKFLLHFVKESKQDESGMPNNRFLAERTGGTYSTLKVQPAELEDSGVYFCASSQDRGSRSYNEQFFGPGTRLTVL.

Only a few counts were recorded for this clonotype. The rearrangement uses TRBV28 and TRBJ1-1; D remains ambiguous. The ends were cut back, 7 bases at V and 1 base at J, with 16 bases in the middle. Germline loops: CDR1 MDHEN, CDR2 SYDVKM. This CDR3 has 15 residues. The CDR3 spells CASTLAREWNTEAFF. In DNA form, the CDR3 reads TGTGCCAGCACCCTGGCCCGGGAATGGAACACTGAAGCTTTCTTT. Looking up the rest from reference TRBV28 and TRBJ1-1 gives the full variable domain: DVKVTQSSRYLVKRTGEKVFLECVQDMDHENMFWYRQDPGLGLRLIYFSYDVKMKEKGDIPEGYSVSREKKERFSLILESASTNQTSMYLCASTLAREWNTEAFFGQGTRLTVV.

This rearrangement joins TRBV28 to TRBJ1-5; a possible D gene is TRBD1 (6 bases). CDR1 and CDR2 (germline): MDHEN, SYDVKM. The length of the CDR3 is 15 residues. With 6 bases removed from V and 9 bases from J, the gap between germline ends came to 21 bases. In DNA, the CDR3 is TGTGCCAGCAGCCGACTTTCGGAGGGGGTGGGGCCCCAGCATTTT. It is translated as CASSRLSEGVGPQHF.

This CDR3 is CASSFGGLNEQFF. CDR3 coding DNA: TGTGCCAGCAGTTTTGGGGGGTTGAATGAGCAGTTCTTC. The chain joins TRBV27 to TRBJ2-1; tentatively, D is TRBD2 (6 bases). V was clipped by 3 bases and J by 7 bases, with 10 bases between them. This CDR3 contains 13 residues. Germline V gene lookup returns CDR1 MNHEY and CDR2 SMNVEV (reference sequence).

A word on this clonotype: The junction departs from germline at one end; a sequencing error may be responsible. V gene TRBV13 combines with J gene TRBJ2-1; TRBD1 agrees at 8 bases. In germline, CDR1 is PRHDT, CDR2 FYEKMQ (reference sequence). This CDR3 is 17 amino acids long. CDR3 in DNA: TGCGCCAGCAGCATGGACAGGGAGCCCCACTCCTACAATGAGCAGTTCTTC. It specifies CASSMDREPHSYNEQFF. Based on the CDR3 plus reference TRBV13 and TRBJ2-1, the full variable domain is AAGVIQSPRHLIKEKRETATLKCYPIPRHDTVYWYQQGPGQDPQFLISFYEKMQSDKGSIPDRFSAQQFSDYHSELNMSSLELGDSALYFCASSMDREPHSYNEQFFGPGTRLTVL.

This clonotype was seen a handful of times. V is TRBV27 and J is TRBJ1-5; D is ambiguous. Germline CDR1 and CDR2: MNHEY and SMNVEV (reference sequence). The V and J ends lost 5 bases and 6 bases respectively, with 14 bases between them. The CDR3 totals 14 residues. The CDR3 is CASSLDQVSQPQHF. In nucleotides, the CDR3 is TGTGCCAGCAGTCTCGACCAGGTATCTCAGCCCCAGCATTTT.

J is TRBJ2-1 and V is TRBV19; D is unclear. Germline V lookup: CDR1 LNHDA, CDR2 SQIVND (reference sequence). The ends were cut back, 3 bases at V and 1 base at J, with 10 bases in the middle. This CDR3 is built from 15 residues. For the CDR3, the DNA is TGTGCCAGTAGTATCGAGTGGGGATCCTACAATGAGCAGTTCTTC. It codes for CASSIEWGSYNEQFF.

The V call is TRBV6-6, the J call TRBJ2-3, with D unresolved. The CDR3 spans 16 residues. Looked up from germline, CDR1 is MNHNY and CDR2 is SVGAGI (reference sequence). Trimming took off 3 bases at V and 1 base at J, with 14 bases between the two ends. For the CDR3, the DNA is TGTGCCAGCAGTTATTTAGCTAGGTTCGGCACAGATACGCAGTATTTT. The encoded protein is CASSYLARFGTDTQYF.

The chain joins TRBV6-6 to TRBJ2-7; TRBD1 matches at 10 bases. This CDR3 comprises 14 residues. Germline-derived CDR1 and CDR2 are MNHNY and SVGAGI (reference sequence). Trimming took 5 bases from V and 5 from J; bases not matched to a gene: 6. The chain's CDR3 is CASSNRDRGHEQYF. The CDR3 nucleotides are TGTGCCAGCAGTAACCGGGACAGGGGCCACGAGCAGTACTTC.

This clonotype was counted between two and nine times. V gene TRBV20-1 combines with J gene TRBJ2-3, with 11 nucleotides matching TRBD2. The V segment lost 1 base and the J segment 2 bases; nucleotides outside the gene matches: 14. This CDR3 spans 19 amino acids. Germline CDR1 reads DFQATT; CDR2 reads SNEGSKA (reference sequence). This CDR3 is CSARGTGTSGQPLTDTQYF. Here the CDR3 DNA reads TGCAGTGCTAGAGGTACCGGGACTAGCGGCCAGCCCCTCACAGATACGCAGTATTTT.

The chain links TRBV7-2 to TRBJ2-7; 7 bases agree with TRBD1. The length of the CDR3 is 16 residues. Trimming took 2 bases from V and 3 from J; bases not matched to a gene: 10. The germline CDR1 and CDR2 sequences are SGHTA and FQGNSA. The CDR3 region has the DNA TGTGCCAGCAGCTTACCAAGACAGGGCAATTTCTACGAGCAGTACTTC. Protein sequence: CASSLPRQGNFYEQYF.

V usage is TRBV4-1 and J usage is TRBJ1-2, with unresolved D. Per germline, CDR1 MGHRA and CDR2 YSYEKL. CDR3 size: 15 residues. V was clipped by 1 base and J by 3 bases, with 12 bases between them. In DNA form, the CDR3 reads TGCGCCAGCAGCCAAGGGGAGTCTCTGCACTATGGCTACACCTTC. Its protein product is CASSQGESLHYGYTF.